The rows below give T cell receptor beta chains drawn from one sample of a study of CD8+CD57+ T cells in acquired aplastic anemia. TCRdb called the reads again in MiXCR, with one record for every CDR3 protein. The repertoire holds 260,000 or so distinct CDR3 sequences, with approximately 50% as singletons. The material sequenced was sorted CD4+, CD8+, or CD8+CD57+ T cells (not recorded which) from PBMCs. Every receptor here comes from a human donor with aplastic anemia. CDR3s include the opening cysteine and the closing phenylalanine or tryptophan. A D gene is named only where the DNA matches it firmly. A row's size may be missing; if present it is once, few, many or a size class.

abundance	v_gene	d_gene	j_gene	CDR3aa	CDR3nt
.	TRBV9	.	TRBJ1-1	CASSPGDQNTEAFF	TGTGCCAGCAGCCCCGGTGACCAGAACACTGAAGCTTTCTTT
few	TRBV6-1	TRBD1	TRBJ2-7	CASSEGGQGMYEQYF	TGTGCCAGCAGTGAAGGAGGACAGGGGATGTACGAGCAGTACTTC
.	TRBV29-1	.	TRBJ1-1	CSVGGGIFNTEAFF	TGCAGCGTTGGGGGGGGCATCTTTAACACTGAAGCTTTCTTT
.	TRBV24-1	TRBD2	TRBJ2-1	CATSDSVAGLNEQFF	TGTGCCACCAGTGATTCGGTAGCGGGGCTCAATGAGCAGTTCTTC
many	TRBV20-1	TRBD2	TRBJ2-1	CSAETSGGLFEQFF	TGCAGTGCCGAGACTAGCGGGGGGCTCTTTGAGCAGTTCTTC
.	TRBV6-5	.	TRBJ1-2	CASSSISDYGHTF	TGTGCCAGCAGTAGTATTAGTGACTATGGCCACACCTTC
many	TRBV6-5	TRBD1	TRBJ2-1	CASRTGTGGNEQFF	TGTGCCAGCAGAACCGGGACAGGGGGCAATGAGCAGTTCTTC
few	TRBV5-4	TRBD1	TRBJ1-1	CASSSKTRQGLNTEAFF	TGTGCCAGCAGCTCAAAGACTCGACAGGGGTTGAACACTGAAGCTTTCTTT
many	TRBV9	TRBD1	TRBJ2-3	CASSVVEFRGSTDTQYF	TGTGCCAGCAGCGTAGTTGAGTTCAGGGGGAGCACAGATACGCAGTATTTT
.	TRBV7-9	.	TRBJ1-1	CATQLNSVAGTEAFF	TGTGCCACCCAACTCAACAGCGTCGCGGGCACTGAAGCTTTCTTT
many	TRBV20-1	.	TRBJ2-1	CSASESSSEQFF	TGCAGTGCTTCAGAGTCGAGTTCAGAGCAGTTCTTC
.	TRBV20-1	TRBD1	TRBJ2-5	CSASAGTGSETQYF	TGCAGTGCCTCCGCCGGGACAGGGTCGGAGACCCAGTACTTC
many	TRBV6-6	.	TRBJ1-1	CASSYSQGRSEAFF	TGTGCCAGCAGTTACTCGCAGGGGAGGTCTGAAGCTTTCTTT
few	TRBV29-1	.	TRBJ1-6	CSVGQDADSPLHF	TGCAGCGTTGGGCAGGACGCCGATTCACCCCTCCACTTT
.	TRBV7-6	TRBD2	TRBJ2-7	CASTPRGAGGRGSEQYF	TGTGCCAGCACCCCGCGGGGGGCTGGGGGTAGGGGCAGCGAGCAGTACTTC
many	TRBV19	TRBD2	TRBJ2-1	CASSAGLEPYNEQFF	TGTGCCAGTAGCGCCGGACTAGAACCCTACAATGAGCAGTTCTTC
many	TRBV7-2	TRBD2	TRBJ2-1	CASSWTSGGTSYNEQFF	TGTGCCAGCAGCTGGACTAGCGGGGGGACTTCCTACAATGAGCAGTTCTTC
many	TRBV19	TRBD1	TRBJ2-7	CASRVRDRVGEQYF	TGTGCCAGTAGGGTCCGGGACAGGGTTGGCGAGCAGTACTTC
.	TRBV3-1	TRBD2	TRBJ2-3	CASSQEGEGLAVTDTQYF	TGTGCCAGCAGCCAAGAAGGTGAAGGACTAGCAGTGACAGATACGCAGTATTTT
once	TRBV24-1	TRBD1	TRBJ2-5	CATSYGDRVKETQYF	TGTGCCACCAGTTATGGGGACAGGGTTAAAGAGACCCAGTACTTC
many	TRBV13	TRBD2	TRBJ2-5	CASSLLAGGETQYF	TGTGCCAGCAGCCTACTAGCGGGAGGAGAGACCCAGTACTTC
many	TRBV14	.	TRBJ2-3	CASSLNGGNTQYF	TGTGCCAGCAGCCTGAACGGGGGCAATACGCAGTATTTT
.	TRBV20-1	TRBD1	TRBJ2-7	CSATTGVWQYF	TGCAGTGCTACGACAGGGGTATGGCAGTACTTC
.	TRBV2	.	TRBJ2-5	CASGGPTKKETQYF	TGTGCCAGCGGGGGGCCGACTAAAAAAGAGACCCAGTACTTC
.	TRBV25-1	.	TRBJ2-7	CASSAPALYEQYF	TGTGCCAGCAGTGCTCCGGCTCTCTACGAGCAGTACTTC
few	TRBV19	.	TRBJ1-5	CASSTHYTGNQPQHF	TGTGCCAGTAGTACGCATTACACAGGGAATCAGCCCCAGCATTTT
many	TRBV19	TRBD1	TRBJ2-1	CASSGTGYNEQFF	TGTGCCAGTTCCGGGACAGGATACAATGAGCAGTTCTTC
.	TRBV12-3/TRBV12-4	TRBD2	TRBJ2-1	CASSRLAGGFRNEQLF	TGTGCCAGCAGCCGTCTGGCGGGAGGTTTTAGGAATGAGCAGCTCTTC
.	TRBV6-1	TRBD1	TRBJ2-7	CASSEWDSSYEQYF	TGTGCCAGCAGTGAATGGGACAGCTCCTACGAGCAGTACTTC
many	TRBV11-2	.	TRBJ2-6	CASSLDGRLRGSGANVLTF	TGTGCCAGCAGCTTAGATGGCCGCCTCCGGGGTTCTGGGGCCAACGTCCTGACTTTC
.	TRBV7-2	TRBD1	TRBJ2-7	CASSQCRGQGNYEQYF	TGTGCCAGCAGCCAATGCCGGGGACAGGGAAACTACGAGCAGTACTTC
once	TRBV7-3	.	TRBJ1-2	CASSPWGAEDDGYTF	TGTGCCAGCAGCCCATGGGGAGCCGAGGACGACGGCTACACCTTC
few	TRBV6-5	.	TRBJ1-1	CASSYRAFDTEAFF	TGTGCCAGCAGTTACCGGGCTTTTGACACTGAAGCTTTCTTT
many	TRBV20-1	.	TRBJ2-7	CSARVAEPLEQYF	TGCAGTGCTAGAGTAGCGGAGCCCCTCGAGCAGTACTTC
many	TRBV2	TRBD2	TRBJ2-3	CASRASGPSTDTQYF	TGTGCCAGCAGGGCTAGCGGCCCTAGCACAGATACGCAGTATTTT
.	TRBV11-2	.	TRBJ2-7	CASSLEASSYGQYF	TGTGCCAGCAGCTTAGAGGCGAGCTCCTACGGGCAGTACTTC
few	TRBV27	TRBD2	TRBJ2-1	CASSSRLAGAETFF	TGTGCCAGCAGTAGTCGACTAGCGGGGGCCGAAACCTTCTTC
.	TRBV5-1	TRBD2	TRBJ2-7	CASSISLAGASYEQYF	TGCGCCAGCAGCATCTCACTAGCGGGGGCCAGCTACGAGCAGTACTTC
.	TRBV4-1	.	TRBJ1-4	CASSPIGQTNEKLFF	TGCGCCAGCAGCCCCATCGGACAGACTAATGAAAAACTGTTTTTT
.	TRBV7-2	TRBD1	TRBJ1-1	CASSRDSRLVPVAFF	TGTGCCAGCAGCCGGGACAGCCGGCTCGTTCCGGTAGCTTTCTTT
.	TRBV20-1	TRBD1	TRBJ2-3	CSAREGQGDSTDTQYF	TGCAGTGCTAGGGAGGGACAGGGGGATAGCACAGATACGCAGTATTTT
few	TRBV5-1	.	TRBJ1-6	CASSLSGHGNSPLHF	TGTGCCAGCAGCTTGAGTGGGCACGGGAATTCACCCCTCCACTTT
.	TRBV5-8	.	TRBJ2-7	CASSLGVRPLYEQYF	TGTGCCAGCAGCTTGGGGGTCAGACCTCTCTACGAGCAGTACTTC
many	TRBV16	.	TRBJ1-1	CASSQWGNTEAFF	TGTGCCAGCAGCCAATGGGGAAACACTGAAGCTTTCTTT
few	TRBV20-1	.	TRBJ1-5	CSAPGPDYPNQPQHF	TGCAGTGCTCCCGGACCTGACTATCCAAATCAGCCCCAGCATTTT
.	TRBV10-3	TRBD2	TRBJ2-1	CAINSGGAHNEQFF	TGTGCCATCAATAGCGGGGGGGCACATAATGAGCAGTTCTTC
.	TRBV7-6	.	TRBJ1-5	CASSLEAYSNQPQHF	TGTGCCAGCAGCCTAGAGGCCTATAGCAATCAGCCCCAGCATTTT
.	TRBV12-3/TRBV12-4	TRBD1	TRBJ1-1	CASSPRQGFTEAFF	TGTGCCAGCAGTCCCCGACAGGGATTCACTGAAGCTTTCTTT
many	TRBV7-8	TRBD1	TRBJ2-7	CASSPGQGELSSYEQYF	TGTGCCAGCAGCCCGGGACAGGGGGAACTATCCTCCTACGAGCAGTACTTC
.	TRBV20-1	TRBD1	TRBJ1-6	CSARAFDFLTGTDSSPLHF	TGCAGTGCTAGAGCATTTGATTTTCTAACAGGGACAGACAGTTCACCCCTCCACTTT
once	TRBV10-3	.	TRBJ1-2	CAISDGTYYGYTF	TGTGCCATCAGTGATGGGACGTACTATGGCTACACCTTC
once	TRBV9	.	TRBJ1-1	CASSALGRRAFF	TGTGCCAGCAGCGCATTGGGACGGAGAGCTTTCTTT
.	TRBV4-2	.	TRBJ2-1	CASSQDEGTSHNEQSF	TGTGCCAGCAGCCAAGATGAGGGGACTTCCCACAATGAGCAGTCCTTC
.	TRBV28	TRBD1	TRBJ2-5	CASSSIRQGKSYQETQYF	TGTGCCAGCAGTTCCATCCGACAGGGGAAATCGTACCAAGAGACCCAGTACTTC
.	TRBV12-3/TRBV12-4	.	TRBJ2-1	CASSFRGVDEQFF	TGTGCCAGCAGTTTTCGGGGTGTGGATGAGCAGTTCTTC
many	TRBV10-2	TRBD1	TRBJ1-5	CASSTDRESGPQHF	TGCGCCAGCAGTACCGACAGGGAGTCTGGGCCCCAGCATTTT
.	TRBV7-6	TRBD1	TRBJ1-4	CASSSTGFYEKLFF	TGTGCCAGCAGCTCGACAGGGTTTTATGAAAAACTGTTTTTT
many	TRBV7-9	.	TRBJ1-1	CASSLVRGNTEAFF	TGTGCCAGCAGCTTAGTAAGGGGGAACACTGAAGCTTTCTTT
.	TRBV11-2	TRBD1	TRBJ2-2	CASSFSRGPVTGELFF	TGTGCCAGCAGCTTCAGCAGGGGGCCGGTGACCGGGGAGCTGTTTTTT
few	TRBV2	.	TRBJ1-2	CASDSFYGYTF	TGTGCCAGCGACAGCTTCTATGGCTACACCTTC